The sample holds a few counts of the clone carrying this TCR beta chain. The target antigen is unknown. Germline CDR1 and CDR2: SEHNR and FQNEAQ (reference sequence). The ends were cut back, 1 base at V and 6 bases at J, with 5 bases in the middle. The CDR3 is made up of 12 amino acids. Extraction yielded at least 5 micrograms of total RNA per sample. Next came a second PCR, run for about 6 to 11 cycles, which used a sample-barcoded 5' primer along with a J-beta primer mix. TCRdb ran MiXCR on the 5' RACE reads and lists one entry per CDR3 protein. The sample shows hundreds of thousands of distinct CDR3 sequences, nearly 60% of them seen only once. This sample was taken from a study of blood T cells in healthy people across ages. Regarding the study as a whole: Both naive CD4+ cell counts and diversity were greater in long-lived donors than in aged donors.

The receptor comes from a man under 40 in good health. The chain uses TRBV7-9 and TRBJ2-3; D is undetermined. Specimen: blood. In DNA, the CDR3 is TGTGCCAGCAGCTTAGAGGGTGATACGCAGTATTTT. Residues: CASSLEGDTQYF.